The clone carrying this TCR beta chain was picked up many times. RNA transcripts served as the template for amplifying TCR beta CDR3 regions. A set of HTBI primers served as the primers for a first-round RT-PCR of the TCR CDR3. TCRdb itself ran the multiplex PCR reads through MiXCR, one entry per CDR3 protein. This table has around 250,000 distinct CDR3 sequences, less than 20% appearing once. The data belong to a study of T cells in Graves' hyperthyroidism and ophthalmopathy. The CDR3 extends over 15 amino acids. Germline V gene sequence: CDR1 LGHDT, CDR2 YNNKEL (reference sequence). The V segment lost 5 bases and the J segment 5 bases; nucleotides outside the gene matches: 8.

This receptor was obtained from a woman in her late teens or twenties with Graves' ophthalmopathy. Source material: blood. V gene TRBV3-1 combines with J gene TRBJ2-7; 11 nucleotides align to TRBD1. CDR3 sequence: CASSARDRGVNEQYF. The CDR3 region has the DNA TGTGCCAGCAGCGCCCGGGACAGGGGGGTCAACGAGCAGTACTTC.